Listed here are 13 T cell receptor beta chains from one sample, sequenced in a study of blood T cell repertoires in COVID-19. Clones were read by immunoSEQ multiplex PCR, and TCRdb kept only the in-frame ones, dropping some. This table holds about 140,000 clones, about 90% found once. The sample consisted of peripheral blood. All receptors derive from a man between 50 and 59 years old with active or convalescent COVID-19.

This clone was observed once. V is TRBV6-6 and J is TRBJ2-2, with 15 bases aligning to TRBD2. The trim removed 5 bases at V and 5 bases at J, leaving 12 bases unmatched. CDR3 size: 19 residues. Germline V gene sequence: CDR1 MNHNY, CDR2 SVGAGI (reference sequence). The CDR3 DNA is TGTGCCAGCAGTCGGGCGTGGGGACTAGCGGGAGGTTGGACCGGGGAGCTGTTTTTT. It translates to CASSRAWGLAGGWTGELFF.

The V and J genes are TRBV7-2 and TRBJ2-4; 7 bases agree with TRBD1. Germline loops: CDR1 SGHTA, CDR2 FQGNSA. The CDR3 totals 13 residues. V gave up 5 bases and J gave up 8 bases; unmatched junction bases: 6. The CDR3 region is CASSTTGKDIQYF. CDR3 in DNA: TGTGCCAGCAGCACGACAGGGAAGGACATTCAGTACTTC.

As DNA, the CDR3 is TGTGCCAGCAGCCCAACGGGGGTAAGGGACACTGAAGCTTTCTTT. This gives the protein CASSPTGVRDTEAFF. The chain combines TRBV7-3 with TRBJ1-1, with D perhaps matching TRBD1 (5 bases). Germline V CDR1 and CDR2: SGHTA, FQGTGA. With 5 bases removed from V and 3 bases from J, the gap between germline ends came to 16 bases. This CDR3 has 15 amino acids.

V is TRBV6-5 and J is TRBJ2-5, with D possibly being TRBD1 (5 bases). Trimming cost V 2 bases and J 0 bases, with 13 bases left between them. Germline lookup yields CDR1 MNHEY and CDR2 SVGAGI. CDR3 length equals 16 residues. CDR3 DNA: TGTGCCAGCAGTTACAGGGGCACCCTGTACCAAGAGACCCAGTACTTC. Protein sequence: CASSYRGTLYQETQYF.

This clone occurred once. The gene calls are TRBV25-1 and TRBJ1-5; possible D gene TRBD1, 5 bases. With 8 bases removed from V and 11 bases from J, the gap between germline ends came to 16 bases. Germline V lookup: CDR1 MGHDK, CDR2 SYGVNS. CDR3 length: 12 residues. The chain's CDR3 is CASGPGGEAQHF. The CDR3 DNA sequence: TGTGCCAGCGGCCCCGGGGGGGAGGCCCAGCATTTT.

The rearrangement joins TRBV5-1 to TRBJ2-3; weak D call: TRBD1 (6 bases). The CDR3 is 17 amino acids. V was clipped by 0 bases and J by 0 bases, with 14 bases between them. CDR1 and CDR2 (germline): SGHRS, YFSETQ. The CDR3 sequence is CASSLDGDTPSTDTQYF. The CDR3 DNA follows: TGCGCCAGCAGCTTGGATGGGGACACCCCTAGCACAGATACGCAGTATTTT.

The V and J genes are TRBV28 and TRBJ2-1; 7 bases fit TRBD2. CDR1 MDHEN and CDR2 SYDVKM come from the germline V gene. The CDR3 is 15 amino acids. With V trimmed by 3 bases and J by 3 bases, 5 bases remained unmatched. CDR3 DNA: TGTGCCAGCAGTTTCTTTAGGACTAGCTACAATGAGCAGTTCTTC. Protein sequence: CASSFFRTSYNEQFF. Variable domain in full (rest from reference TRBV28 and TRBJ2-1): DVKVTQSSRYLVKRTGEKVFLECVQDMDHENMFWYRQDPGLGLRLIYFSYDVKMKEKGDIPEGYSVSREKKERFSLILESASTNQTSMYLCASSFFRTSYNEQFFGPGTRLTVL.

The chain uses TRBV19 and TRBJ1-5; a weak D match, TRBD1 (6 bases). Germline-derived CDR1 and CDR2 are LNHDA and SQIVND (reference sequence). Trimming removed 5 bases from V and 1 base from J, with 9 bases in between. This CDR3 comprises 14 residues. The CDR3 DNA follows: TGTGCCAGTAGTGAGGGACACAGCAATCAGCCCCAGCATTTT. The encoded protein is CASSEGHSNQPQHF.

J is TRBJ1-6 and V is TRBV5-1; D is perhaps TRBD1 (6 bases). Germline loops: CDR1 SGHRS, CDR2 YFSETQ. Trimming shortened V by 4 bases and J by 9 bases, and 20 bases separated the two germline ends. This CDR3 has 16 amino acids. The chain's CDR3 is CASSLFSRDISSPLHF. The CDR3 DNA is TGCGCCAGCAGCCTGTTTTCTCGGGACATCAGTTCACCCCTCCACTTT. Drawing the rest from reference TRBV5-1 and TRBJ1-6, the complete variable domain is KAGVTQTPRYLIKTRGQQVTLSCSPISGHRSVSWYQQTPGQGLQFLFEYFSETQRNKGNFPGRFSGRQFSNSRSEMNVSTLELGDSALYLCASSLFSRDISSPLHFGNGTRLTVT.

This clone occurred once. The V and J genes are TRBV9 and TRBJ2-7; TRBD2 might be the D (6 bases). Trimming took off 5 bases at V and 7 bases at J, with 10 bases between the two ends. The length of the CDR3 is 11 residues. Germline CDR1 and CDR2: SGDLS and YYNGEE. The CDR3 here is CASSAGGEQYF. DNA for the CDR3: TGTGCCAGCAGTGCCGGGGGAGAGCAGTACTTC.

The rearrangement joins TRBV13 to TRBJ2-2; possible D gene TRBD2, 6 bases. This CDR3 is 16 amino acids long. Trimming shortened V by 3 bases and J by 6 bases, and 17 bases separated the two germline ends. Germline assignment: CDR1 PRHDT and CDR2 FYEKMQ (reference sequence). CDR3 in DNA: TGTGCCAGCAGCTTGAGACTAGTGGGGTCCCCCGGGGAGCTGTTTTTT. It specifies CASSLRLVGSPGELFF.

The chain joins TRBV18 to TRBJ2-1; D may be TRBD1 (6 bases). Germline values: CDR1 KGHSH, CDR2 LQKENI. V shed 2 bases and J shed 0 bases, with 11 bases lying between them. The CDR3 spans 16 residues. The CDR3 sequence: CASSPTTGTSYNEQFF. CDR3 nucleotides: TGTGCCAGCTCACCAACAACAGGGACCTCCTACAATGAGCAGTTCTTC.

This chain links TRBV15 with TRBJ2-3; D is uncertain. This CDR3 has 18 amino acids. The germline V gene has CDR1 LNHNV and CDR2 YYDKDF (reference sequence). Trimming took off 0 bases at V and 0 bases at J, with 16 bases between the two ends. The CDR3 sequence: CATSRDSVVEFSTDTQYF. Written as DNA, the CDR3 is TGTGCCACCAGCAGAGATTCGGTAGTGGAGTTTAGCACAGATACGCAGTATTTT.